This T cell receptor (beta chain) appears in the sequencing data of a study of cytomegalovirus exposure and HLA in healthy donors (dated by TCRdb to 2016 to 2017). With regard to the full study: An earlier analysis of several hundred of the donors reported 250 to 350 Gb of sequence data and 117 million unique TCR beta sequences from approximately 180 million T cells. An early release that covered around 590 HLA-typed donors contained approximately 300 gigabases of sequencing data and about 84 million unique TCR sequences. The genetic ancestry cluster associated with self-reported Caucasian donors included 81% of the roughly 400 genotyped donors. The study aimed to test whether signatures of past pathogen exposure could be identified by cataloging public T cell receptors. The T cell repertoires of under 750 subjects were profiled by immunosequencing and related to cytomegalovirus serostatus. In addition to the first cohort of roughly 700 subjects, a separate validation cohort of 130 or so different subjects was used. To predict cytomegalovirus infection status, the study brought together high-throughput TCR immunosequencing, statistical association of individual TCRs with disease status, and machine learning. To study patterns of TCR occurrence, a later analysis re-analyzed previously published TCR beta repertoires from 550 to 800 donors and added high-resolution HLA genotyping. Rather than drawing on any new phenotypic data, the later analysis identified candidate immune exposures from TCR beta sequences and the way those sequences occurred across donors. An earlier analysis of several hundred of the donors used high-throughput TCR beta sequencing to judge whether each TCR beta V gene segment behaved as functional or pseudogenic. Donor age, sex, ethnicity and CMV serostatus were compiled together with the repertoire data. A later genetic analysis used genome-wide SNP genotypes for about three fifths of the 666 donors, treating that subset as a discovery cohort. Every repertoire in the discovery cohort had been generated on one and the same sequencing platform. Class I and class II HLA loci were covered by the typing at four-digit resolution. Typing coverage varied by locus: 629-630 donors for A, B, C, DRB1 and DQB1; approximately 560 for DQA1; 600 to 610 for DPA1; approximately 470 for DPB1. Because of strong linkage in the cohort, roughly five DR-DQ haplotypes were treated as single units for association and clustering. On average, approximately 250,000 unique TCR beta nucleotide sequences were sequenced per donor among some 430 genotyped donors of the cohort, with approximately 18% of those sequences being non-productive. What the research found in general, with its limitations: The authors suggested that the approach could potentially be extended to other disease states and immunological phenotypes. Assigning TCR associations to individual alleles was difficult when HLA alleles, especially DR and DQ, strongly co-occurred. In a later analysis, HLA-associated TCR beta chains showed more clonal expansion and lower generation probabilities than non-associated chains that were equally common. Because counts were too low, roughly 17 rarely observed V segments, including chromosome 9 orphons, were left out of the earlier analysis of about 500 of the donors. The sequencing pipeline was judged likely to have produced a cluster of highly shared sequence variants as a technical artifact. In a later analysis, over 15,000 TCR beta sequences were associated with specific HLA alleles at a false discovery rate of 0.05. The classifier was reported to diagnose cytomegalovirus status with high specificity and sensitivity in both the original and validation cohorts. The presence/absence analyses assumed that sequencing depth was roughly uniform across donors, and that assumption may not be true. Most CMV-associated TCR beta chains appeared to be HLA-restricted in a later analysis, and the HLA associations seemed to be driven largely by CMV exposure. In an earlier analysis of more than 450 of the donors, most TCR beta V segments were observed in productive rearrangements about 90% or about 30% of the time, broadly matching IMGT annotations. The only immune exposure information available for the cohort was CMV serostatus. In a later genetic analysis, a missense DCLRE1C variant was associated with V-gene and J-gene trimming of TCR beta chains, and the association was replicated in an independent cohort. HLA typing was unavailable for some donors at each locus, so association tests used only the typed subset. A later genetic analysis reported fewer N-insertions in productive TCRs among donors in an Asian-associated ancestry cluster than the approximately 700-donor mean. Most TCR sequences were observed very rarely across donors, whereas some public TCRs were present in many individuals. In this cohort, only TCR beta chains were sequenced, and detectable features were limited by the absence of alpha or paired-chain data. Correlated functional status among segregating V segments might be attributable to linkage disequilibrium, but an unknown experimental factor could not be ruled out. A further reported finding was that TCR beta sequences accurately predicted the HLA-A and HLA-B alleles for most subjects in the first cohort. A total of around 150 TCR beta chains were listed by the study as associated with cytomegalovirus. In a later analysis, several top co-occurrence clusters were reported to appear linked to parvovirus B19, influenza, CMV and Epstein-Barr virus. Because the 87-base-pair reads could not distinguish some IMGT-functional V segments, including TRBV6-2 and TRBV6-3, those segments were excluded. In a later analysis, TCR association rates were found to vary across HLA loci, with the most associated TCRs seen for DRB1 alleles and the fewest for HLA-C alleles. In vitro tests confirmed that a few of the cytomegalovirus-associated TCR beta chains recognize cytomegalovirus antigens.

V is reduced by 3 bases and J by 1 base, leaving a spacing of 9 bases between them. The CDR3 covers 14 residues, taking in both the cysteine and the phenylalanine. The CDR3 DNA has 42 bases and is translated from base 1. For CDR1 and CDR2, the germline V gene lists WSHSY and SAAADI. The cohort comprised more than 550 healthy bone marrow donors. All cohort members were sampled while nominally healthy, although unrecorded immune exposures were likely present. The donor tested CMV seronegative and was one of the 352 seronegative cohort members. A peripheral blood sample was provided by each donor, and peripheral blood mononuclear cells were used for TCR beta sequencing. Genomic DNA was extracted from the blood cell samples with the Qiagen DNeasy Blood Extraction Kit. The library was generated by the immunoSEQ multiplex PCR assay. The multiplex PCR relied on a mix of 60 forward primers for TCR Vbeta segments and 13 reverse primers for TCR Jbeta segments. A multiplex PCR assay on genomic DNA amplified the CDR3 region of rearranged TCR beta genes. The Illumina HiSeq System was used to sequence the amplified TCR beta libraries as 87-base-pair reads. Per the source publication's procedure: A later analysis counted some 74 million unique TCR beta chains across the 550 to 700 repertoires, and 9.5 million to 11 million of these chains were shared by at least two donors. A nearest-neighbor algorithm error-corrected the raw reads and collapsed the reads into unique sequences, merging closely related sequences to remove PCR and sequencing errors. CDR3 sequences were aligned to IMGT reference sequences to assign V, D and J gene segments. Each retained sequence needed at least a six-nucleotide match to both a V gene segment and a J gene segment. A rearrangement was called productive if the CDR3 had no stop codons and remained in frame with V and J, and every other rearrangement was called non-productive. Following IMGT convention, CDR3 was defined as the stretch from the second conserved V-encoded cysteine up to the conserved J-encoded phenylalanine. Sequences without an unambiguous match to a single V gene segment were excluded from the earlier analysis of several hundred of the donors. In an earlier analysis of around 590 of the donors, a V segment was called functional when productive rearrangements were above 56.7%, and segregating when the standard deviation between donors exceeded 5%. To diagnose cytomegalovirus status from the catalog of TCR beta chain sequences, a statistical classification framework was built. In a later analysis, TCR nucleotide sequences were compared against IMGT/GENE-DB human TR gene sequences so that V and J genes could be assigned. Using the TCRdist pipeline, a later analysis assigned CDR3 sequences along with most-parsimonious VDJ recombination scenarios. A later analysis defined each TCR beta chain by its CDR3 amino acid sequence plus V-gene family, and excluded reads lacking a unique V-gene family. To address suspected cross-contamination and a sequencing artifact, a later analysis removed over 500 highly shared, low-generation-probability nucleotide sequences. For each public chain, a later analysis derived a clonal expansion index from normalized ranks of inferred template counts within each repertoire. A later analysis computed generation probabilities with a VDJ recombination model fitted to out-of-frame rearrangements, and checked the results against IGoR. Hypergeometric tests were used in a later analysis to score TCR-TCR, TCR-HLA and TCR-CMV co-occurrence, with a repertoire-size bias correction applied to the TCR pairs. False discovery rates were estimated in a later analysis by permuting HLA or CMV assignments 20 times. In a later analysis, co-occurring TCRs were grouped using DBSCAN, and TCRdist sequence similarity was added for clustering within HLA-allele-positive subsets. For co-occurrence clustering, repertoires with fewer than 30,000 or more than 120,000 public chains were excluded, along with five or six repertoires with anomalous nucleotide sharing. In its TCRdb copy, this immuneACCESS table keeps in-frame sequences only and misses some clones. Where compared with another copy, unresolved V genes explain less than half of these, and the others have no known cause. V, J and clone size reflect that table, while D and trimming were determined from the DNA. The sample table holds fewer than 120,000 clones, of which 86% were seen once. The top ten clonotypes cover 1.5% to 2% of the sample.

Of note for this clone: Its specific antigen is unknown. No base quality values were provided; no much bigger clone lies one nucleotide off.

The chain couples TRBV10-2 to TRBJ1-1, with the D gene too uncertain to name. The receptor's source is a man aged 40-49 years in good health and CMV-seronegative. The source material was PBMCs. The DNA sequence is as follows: TGCGCCAGCAGTGAAATATCGAGGAACACTGAAGCTTTCTTT. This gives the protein CASSEISRNTEAFF.